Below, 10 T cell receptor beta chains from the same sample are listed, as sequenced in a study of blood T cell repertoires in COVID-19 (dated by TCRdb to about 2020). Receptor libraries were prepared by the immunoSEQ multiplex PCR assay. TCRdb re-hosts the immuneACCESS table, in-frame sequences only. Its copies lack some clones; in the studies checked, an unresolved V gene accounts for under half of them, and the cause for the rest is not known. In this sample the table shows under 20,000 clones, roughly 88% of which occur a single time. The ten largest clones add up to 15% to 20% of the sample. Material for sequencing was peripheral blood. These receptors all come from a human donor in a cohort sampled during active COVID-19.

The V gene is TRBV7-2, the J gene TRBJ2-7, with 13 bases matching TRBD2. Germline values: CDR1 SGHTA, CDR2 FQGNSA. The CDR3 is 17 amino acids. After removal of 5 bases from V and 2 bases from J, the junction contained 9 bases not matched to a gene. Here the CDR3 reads CASSQTSGRALAYEQYF. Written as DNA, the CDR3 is TGTGCCAGCAGCCAAACTAGCGGGAGGGCCCTTGCCTACGAGCAGTACTTC.

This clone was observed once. The CDR3 loop is CASSPPPEGNTIYF. CDR3 DNA sequence: TGTGCCAGCAGCCCACCCCCTGAGGGAAACACCATATATTTT. The chain combines TRBV6-5 with TRBJ1-3; D gene ambiguous. Germline CDR1 reads MNHEY; CDR2 reads SVGAGI. The CDR3 is 14 amino acids. V was cut by 6 bases and J by 4 bases, with 13 bases left in between.

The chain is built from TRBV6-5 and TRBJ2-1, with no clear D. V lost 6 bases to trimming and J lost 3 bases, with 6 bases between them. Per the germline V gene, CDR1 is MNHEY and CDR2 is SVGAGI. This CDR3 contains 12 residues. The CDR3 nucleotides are TGTGCCAGCAGACCAGGCTACAATGAGCAGTTCTTC. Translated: CASRPGYNEQFF.

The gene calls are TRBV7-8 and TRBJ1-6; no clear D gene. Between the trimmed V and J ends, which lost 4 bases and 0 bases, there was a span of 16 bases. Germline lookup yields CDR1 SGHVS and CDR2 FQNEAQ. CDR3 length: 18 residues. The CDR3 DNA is TGTGCCAGCAGCTCTAGCGCGGGTTTGAGCTCCTATAATTCACCCCTCCACTTT. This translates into CASSSSAGLSSYNSPLHF.

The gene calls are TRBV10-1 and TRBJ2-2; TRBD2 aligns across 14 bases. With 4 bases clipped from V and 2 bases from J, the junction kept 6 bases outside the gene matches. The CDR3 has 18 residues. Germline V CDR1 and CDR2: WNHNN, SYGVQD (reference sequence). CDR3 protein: CASSGGGLAGENTGELFF. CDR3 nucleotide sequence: TGCGCCAGCAGTGGAGGGGGACTAGCGGGAGAAAACACCGGGGAGCTGTTTTTT.

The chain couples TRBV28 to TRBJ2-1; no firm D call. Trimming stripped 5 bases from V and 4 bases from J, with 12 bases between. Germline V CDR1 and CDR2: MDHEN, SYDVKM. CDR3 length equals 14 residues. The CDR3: CASSPPPGYNEQFF. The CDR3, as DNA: TGTGCCAGCAGTCCCCCCCCCGGGTACAATGAGCAGTTCTTC.

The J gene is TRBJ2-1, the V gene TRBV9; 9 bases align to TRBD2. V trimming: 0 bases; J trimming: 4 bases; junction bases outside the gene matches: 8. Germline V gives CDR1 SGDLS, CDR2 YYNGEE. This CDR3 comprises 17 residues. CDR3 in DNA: TGTGCCAGCAGCGTAGCTATTTCGGCGGGAGGGTACAATGAGCAGTTCTTC. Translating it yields CASSVAISAGGYNEQFF.

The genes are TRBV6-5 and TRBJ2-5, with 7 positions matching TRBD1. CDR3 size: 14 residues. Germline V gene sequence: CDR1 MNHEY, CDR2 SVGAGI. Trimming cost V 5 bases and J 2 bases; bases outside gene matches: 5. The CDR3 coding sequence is TGTGCCAGCAGTACAATGGACAGGCAAGAGACCCAGTACTTC. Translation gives CASSTMDRQETQYF.

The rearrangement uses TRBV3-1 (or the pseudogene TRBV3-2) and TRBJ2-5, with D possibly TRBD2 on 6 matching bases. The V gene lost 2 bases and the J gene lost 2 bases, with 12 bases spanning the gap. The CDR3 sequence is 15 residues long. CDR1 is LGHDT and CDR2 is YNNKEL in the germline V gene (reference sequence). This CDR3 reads CASSQPGLRQETQYF. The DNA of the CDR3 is TGTGCCAGCAGCCAACCGGGACTCAGACAAGAGACCCAGTACTTC.

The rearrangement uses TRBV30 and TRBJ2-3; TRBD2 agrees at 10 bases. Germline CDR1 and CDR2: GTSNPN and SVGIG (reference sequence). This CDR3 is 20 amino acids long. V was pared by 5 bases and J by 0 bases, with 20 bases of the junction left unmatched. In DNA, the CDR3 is TGTGCCTGGTGCTCCGACAAAGCGGGAGGGCCGGAGGGTAGCACAGATACGCAGTATTTT. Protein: CAWCSDKAGGPEGSTDTQYF.